This T cell receptor beta chain was sequenced during a study of cytomegalovirus exposure and HLA in healthy donors. The data were produced by immunoSEQ multiplex PCR, yet TCRdb's version contains in-frame clones alone and is incomplete. The table records 180,000 or so clones, 80% to 90% of them present only once. CDR3 size: 16 residues. Sequenced: PBMCs. The V call is TRBV12-2, the J call TRBJ2-3; TRBD2 is taken as the D call from the table, unchecked against the DNA. TRBV12-2 is designated a pseudogene. The clonotype comes from a woman aged 25 to 45 in good health and CMV-seronegative. CDR3 nucleotides: TGTGCAAGTCCCTACCACCGGACTTCCAGCACAGATACGCAGTATTTT. Its translation is CASPYHRTSSTDTQYF.